Detailed here is one T cell receptor (beta chain). Its antigen is not yet known. Based on the germline V gene, the CDR1 and CDR2 sequences are SQVTM and ANQGSEA. Spanning cysteine to phenylalanine, the CDR3 consists of 16 amino acids. No DNA accompanies this entry. TCRdb records NextSeq 550 as the sequencer. The Human TCR Profiling Kit (MiLaboratory) was used to prepare UMI-labeled 5' RACE TRB cDNA libraries. cDNA synthesis used the entire amount of extracted RNA, and PCR amplification then used the entire amount of cDNA produced. The libraries were made side by side, with each library going through the same number of PCR cycles. The authors' pipeline ran thus. With a minimum of two reads required per UMI, MIGEC and MiXCR pulled out about 50,000 +/- 10,000 unique UMI-labeled TRB cDNA molecules from each library. On average, around 40,000 +/- 10,000 functional in-frame TRB CDR3 nucleotide clonotypes lacking stop codons were found per library. Diversity metrics, including normalized Shannon-Wiener and Chao1, were computed in VDJtools after downsampling to 5000 UMI-labeled TRB molecules per sample. For the central five CDR3 residues, VDJtools calculated physicochemical properties weighted by clonotype size, namely interaction energy, strength, volume and Kidera factor 4. The reads underwent TCRdb reprocessing, giving one record for each CDR3 protein sequence and no DNA. These V and J calls are TCRdb output, not the study's own analysis. The table kept for this sample lists 150,000 to 160,000 distinct CDR3 sequences. The ten largest account for about 0.48% of the sample.

The data derive from a study of CXCR3-negative and CXCR3-positive naive CD8 T cells (dated by TCRdb to about 2019). Concerning the study at large: In total, some 130 million TRB reads were obtained, corresponding to roughly 1.5 +/- 0.3 million reads per library. The diversity and physicochemical repertoire analyses included some 11 donors pooled from two independent experiments. TRBV-TRBJ cluster analysis included naive subsets from several donors and memory cells from 3 donors. The paper as a whole reports these results and caveats: Surface CD5, linked to self-reactivity in mice, was comparable between naive subsets; TCR interaction strength was therefore also inferred from TRB CDR3 physicochemical properties. CXCR3 expression partially decreased after cryopreservation, so most assays used freshly isolated PBMCs. Repertoire diversity was comparably high in both naive subsets but much lower in memory CD8+ T cells. Compared with CXCR3-negative naive cells, CXCR3-positive naive cells had TRB CDR3s with higher hydrophobicity (lower Kidera factor 4), lower energy, and higher strength and volume indices. Similar TRBV-TRBJ usage was shown by naive CXCR3-negative and CXCR3-positive cells from the same donor, whereas distinct patterns were shown by memory cells.

Each CD8+ T cell subset was flow-sorted in triplicate, and 250,000 to 300,000 cells per subset were placed directly into RLT lysis buffer. Naive CD8+ T cells were defined stringently as CD45RO-CCR7+CD27+CD95- to exclude memory contaminants. Using standard density gradient centrifugation, peripheral blood mononuclear cells were isolated from buffy coats. Naive CXCR3-negative and CXCR3-positive CD8+ T cells were flow-sorted on a FACSAria III. Total RNA was extracted from sorted cells with an RNeasy Mini Kit. The clonotype comes from a human donor in good health. Some clones in this sample may be carry-over from other donors' samples. Sequenced: naive CXCR3+ CD8+ T cells from blood. The label giving this sample's cell subset or site can be read as: CD45RO-CCR7+CD27+CD95- naive CD8+ T cells expressing CXCR3 (TNR3+). The chain was built from TRBV29-1 and TRBJ2-3; TCRdb's assignment of TRBD1 cannot be checked, as there is no DNA. The CDR3 loop reads CSVFTQDRTGTDTQYF.